These 23 T cell receptor beta chains originate from one sample sequenced in a study of T cell responses to AZD1222 COVID-19 vaccine (TCRdb year 2021). In light of the paper, this sample's time point label describes: baseline before first vaccination. Library preparation was by the immunoSEQ multiplex PCR assay. Not all clones reach the TCRdb copy of this immuneACCESS table, which keeps in-frame sequences only. Checked studies attribute under half of the gap to unresolved V genes and leave the rest unexplained. For this sample there are around 120,000 clones; about nine tenths appear just once. The ten top clones hold around 1.2% of the sample. This material consisted of peripheral blood, taken on day 0 of AZD1222 vaccination. The receptors shown here come from an adult in good health.

CDR3 residues: CASSLTGLKLFF. In DNA form, the CDR3 reads TGTGCCAGCAGTTTGACAGGGTTAAAACTGTTTTTT. The rearrangement uses TRBV12-3 or TRBV12-4 and TRBJ1-4, with 7 bases aligning to TRBD1. This CDR3 has 12 residues. With V trimmed by 3 bases and J by 10 bases, 2 bases remained unmatched.

The rearrangement links TRBV7-9 to TRBJ2-1, with D possibly TRBD2 on 7 matching bases. There are 16 residues in the CDR3. Trimming removed 0 bases from V and 6 bases from J, with 15 bases in between. In germline, CDR1 is SEHNR, CDR2 FQNEAQ (reference sequence). CDR3 in amino acids: CASSLAGGGATNEQFF. The CDR3 nucleotides are TGTGCCAGCAGCTTAGCAGGTGGGGGGGCCACCAATGAGCAGTTCTTC.

The J gene is TRBJ1-4, the V gene TRBV19; D might be TRBD1 (5 bases). Per germline, CDR1 LNHDA and CDR2 SQIVND (reference sequence). The CDR3 sequence is 15 residues long. The V gene lost 4 bases and the J gene lost 0 bases, with 9 bases spanning the gap. This chain's CDR3 is CASSTGIATNEKLFF. As DNA, the CDR3 is TGTGCCAGTAGTACAGGGATTGCAACTAATGAAAAACTGTTTTTT.

The chain links TRBV7-2 to TRBJ2-1; 12 nucleotides match TRBD2. J was trimmed by 2 bases and V by 3 bases; bases with no gene match: 5. CDR3 length: 17 residues. The germline V gene has CDR1 SGHTA and CDR2 FQGNSA. The CDR3 here is CASSFGLAGGPYNEQFF. The CDR3 region has the DNA TGTGCCAGCAGCTTCGGCCTAGCGGGGGGGCCCTACAATGAGCAGTTCTTC.

The chain carries TRBV30 and TRBJ1-2, with D uncertain. The germline CDR1 and CDR2 sequences are GTSNPN and SVGIG (reference sequence). This CDR3 has 13 amino acids. V gave up 4 bases and J gave up 0 bases, with 9 bases separating them. The CDR3 coding sequence is TGTGCCTGGAATAAGGGATCTAACTATGGCTACACCTTC. It is translated as CAWNKGSNYGYTF.

CDR3 nucleotide sequence: TGTGCCATCAGTGGAGGGGACAGGGGGATCCATGAGCAGTTCTTC. Translating gives CAISGGDRGIHEQFF. V gene TRBV10-3 combines with J gene TRBJ2-1, with 11 bases lining up with TRBD1. The V gene end was trimmed by 4 bases and the J gene end by 8 bases; junction bases not matched to a gene: 7. The germline gives CDR1 ENHRY, CDR2 SYGVKD. CDR3 size: 15 residues.

J is TRBJ2-3 and V is TRBV19, with TRBD1 identical over 7 bases. The ends lost 5 bases at V and 2 bases at J; junction bases unmatched: 10. CDR1 is LNHDA and CDR2 is SQIVND in the germline V gene (reference sequence). CDR3 length equals 16 residues. CDR3 DNA: TGTGCCAGTAGTTTCCTTAGGGACAGAGACACAGATACGCAGTATTTT. Its translation: CASSFLRDRDTDTQYF.

The rearrangement links TRBV19 to TRBJ1-4, with D perhaps matching TRBD1 (5 bases). V was trimmed by 8 bases and J by 7 bases, leaving 17 bases between them. This CDR3 has 14 amino acids. Germline V gene data show CDR1 as LNHDA and CDR2 as SQIVND (reference sequence). The CDR3 reads CASQDSLGGEKLFF. The CDR3 nucleotides read TGTGCCAGTCAAGACTCCCTCGGGGGTGAAAAACTGTTTTTT. The whole variable domain, filled in from reference TRBV19 and TRBJ1-4, reads DGGITQSPKYLFRKEGQNVTLSCEQNLNHDAMYWYRQDPGQGLRLIYYSQIVNDFQKGDIAEGYSVSREKKESFPLTVTSAQKNPTAFYLCASQDSLGGEKLFFGSGTQLSVL.

The V and J genes are TRBV6-4 and TRBJ2-1; TRBD2 matches at 9 bases. CDR3 length: 16 residues. Trimming took 2 bases from V and 4 from J; bases not matched to a gene: 6. In germline, CDR1 is MRHNA, CDR2 SNTAGT. The CDR3 is CASSDEAGGSYNEQFF. The CDR3, as DNA: TGTGCCAGCAGTGACGAAGCGGGGGGCTCGTACAATGAGCAGTTCTTC.

The chain's CDR3 is CASSLFTTGPEKLFF. CDR3 sequence (DNA): TGTGCCAGCAGCTTGTTTACGACAGGACCTGAAAAACTGTTTTTT. The chain couples TRBV5-5 to TRBJ1-4, with D perhaps TRBD1 (6 bases). Germline CDR1 SGHKS, CDR2 YYEKEE (reference sequence). Trimming removed 1 base at V and 7 bases at J, with 14 bases between. The CDR3 is 15 residues long. Full variable domain (remainder filled in from reference TRBV5-5 and TRBJ1-4): DAGVTQSPTHLIKTRGQQVTLRCSPISGHKSVSWYQQVLGQGPQFIFQYYEKEERGRGNFPDRFSARQFPNYSSELNVNALLLGDSALYLCASSLFTTGPEKLFFGSGTQLSVL.

This sequence joins TRBV6-5 and TRBJ1-1; possible D gene TRBD1, 6 bases. V was shortened by 0 bases and J by 1 base, with 9 bases between the two germline ends. The CDR3 consists of 15 residues. CDR1 MNHEY and CDR2 SVGAGI come from the germline V gene. CDR3 in DNA: TGTGCCAGCAGTTACTCGAGGACAGCGAACACTGAAGCTTTCTTT. It translates to CASSYSRTANTEAFF.

This chain joins TRBV4-1 and TRBJ1-2, with a tentative D call TRBD1 (6 bases). The CDR3 spans 15 residues. The V and J ends lost 3 bases and 6 bases respectively, with 17 bases between them. From germline, CDR1 is MGHRA and CDR2 YSYEKL. CDR3 in amino acids: CASSQPTGKWDGYTF. CDR3 nucleotide sequence: TGCGCCAGCAGCCAGCCTACAGGGAAGTGGGATGGCTACACCTTC.

This clone was counted between two and nine times. At the DNA level, this CDR3 is encoded by other sequences in the same sample as well. The rearrangement uses TRBV12-3 or TRBV12-4 and TRBJ1-2, with D possibly matching TRBD1 (5 bases). This CDR3 is built from 12 residues. Deletions cut 6 bases from V and 8 bases from J, with 13 bases between. DNA of the CDR3: TGTGCCAGCAGCCCCGGGACTGTAGGCTACACCTTC. Its translation: CASSPGTVGYTF.

The CDR3 reads CSVIYSRGRQETQYF. For the CDR3, the DNA is TGCAGCGTTATCTATTCCAGGGGGCGGCAAGAGACCCAGTACTTC. The gene calls are TRBV29-1 and TRBJ2-5; 8 positions match TRBD1. The CDR3 consists of 15 residues. Trimming removed 5 bases from V and 2 bases from J; junction bases left unmatched: 10. Germline CDR1 is SQVTM and CDR2 is ANQGSEA. The full variable domain, its missing parts supplied by reference TRBV29-1 and TRBJ2-5, is SAVISQKPSRDICQRGTSLTIQCQVDSQVTMMFWYRQQPGQSLTLIATANQGSEATYESGFVIDKFPISRPNLTFSTLTVSNMSPEDSSIYLCSVIYSRGRQETQYFGPGTRLLVL.

The rearrangement uses TRBV5-1 and TRBJ2-3; D not certain. The V and J ends lost 0 bases and 4 bases respectively, with 12 bases between them. CDR3 length equals 15 residues. Germline loops: CDR1 SGHRS, CDR2 YFSETQ. CDR3 nucleotides: TGCGCCAGCAGCTTGGGACATACCAGCGCAGATACGCAGTATTTT. It yields the protein CASSLGHTSADTQYF.

The table lists this clone with a few counts. J is TRBJ2-7 and V is TRBV5-4, with 12 bases lining up with TRBD2. V shed 2 bases, J shed 2 bases, and the junction held 5 bases outside the gene matches. The germline gives CDR1 SGHNT, CDR2 YYREEE (reference sequence). The CDR3 spans 16 residues. The CDR3: CASSFGLAGSTYEQYF. DNA for the CDR3: TGTGCCAGCAGCTTCGGACTAGCGGGGTCAACCTACGAGCAGTACTTC.

The chain has TRBV19 and TRBJ1-1; D may be TRBD1 (5 bases). CDR1 LNHDA and CDR2 SQIVND come from the germline V gene (reference sequence). V lost 1 base to trimming and J lost 1 base, with 10 bases between them. CDR3 length equals 15 residues. The CDR3 coding sequence is TGTGCCAGTAGTATAGGAGGGGCGAGGAACACTGAAGCTTTCTTT. Translation gives CASSIGGARNTEAFF.

V and J are TRBV12-5 and TRBJ1-6; a possible D gene is TRBD1 (6 bases). The CDR3 extends over 13 amino acids. In germline, CDR1 is LGHNT, CDR2 FRNRAP. Trimming removed 6 bases at V and 7 bases at J, with 10 bases between. Here the CDR3 DNA reads TGTGCTAGTGGACAGGGTGAAAATTCACCCCTCCACTTT. It specifies CASGQGENSPLHF.

The V gene is TRBV6-5, the J gene TRBJ2-3; TRBD2 aligns across 8 bases. V lost 7 bases, J lost 2 bases, and 8 bases stayed unmatched. This CDR3 region has 15 residues. Per germline, CDR1 MNHEY and CDR2 SVGAGI. For the CDR3, the DNA is TGTGCCAGCAAGTTGAGTAGCGGGACCACAGATACGCAGTATTTT. Encoded protein: CASKLSSGTTDTQYF.

This rearrangement joins TRBV5-4 to TRBJ1-1; 7 positions match TRBD1. V lost 3 bases to trimming and J lost 0 bases; unmatched junction nucleotides: 5. Germline V gene sequence: CDR1 SGHNT, CDR2 YYREEE (reference sequence). The CDR3 runs 15 residues. CDR3 nucleotides: TGTGCCAGCAGCTCTAGAGGGGGCGTGAACACTGAAGCTTTCTTT. The encoded protein is CASSSRGGVNTEAFF.

J is TRBJ1-1 and V is TRBV5-5, with TRBD1 identical over 7 bases. This CDR3 has 16 amino acids. The V segment lost 4 bases and the J segment 2 bases; nucleotides outside the gene matches: 11. In germline, CDR1 is SGHKS, CDR2 YYEKEE (reference sequence). In DNA, the CDR3 is TGTGCCAGCAGCCGGACAGGCCTGAAGGATAACACTGAAGCTTTCTTT. Translation gives CASSRTGLKDNTEAFF.

V is TRBV5-4 and J is TRBJ1-1; D is undetermined. The germline V and J ends were trimmed by 4 bases and 4 bases, with 8 bases remaining between them. The CDR3 is 12 amino acids. The V gene's germline CDR1 is SGHNT and CDR2 YYREEE (reference sequence). Written as DNA, the CDR3 is TGTGCCAGCAGCCTACGCAGCACTGAAGCTTTCTTT. Its translation: CASSLRSTEAFF.

The rearrangement joins TRBV4-2 to TRBJ1-2; D is unresolved. The length of the CDR3 is 14 residues. With 2 bases removed from V and 4 bases from J, the gap between germline ends came to 11 bases. Germline V gene sequence: CDR1 LGHNA, CDR2 YNFKEQ. The CDR3 DNA follows: TGTGCCAGCAGCCAACAGAGGAGCCCCTATGGCTACACCTTC. Translating gives CASSQQRSPYGYTF.